This TCR beta chain was observed in a study of T cells in narcolepsy. Looking at the study overall: Donors had narcolepsy type 1 or type 2, or were healthy controls. The study's findings and limits: Autoreactive clonotypes reportedly recurred in blood of same and different patients, not controls. Same-patient CSF and blood CD4+ T cell clonotypes included HCRT-specific and TRIB2-specific autoreactive ones. In some patient and control memory CD4+ samples, autoreactive clones were absent.

Assay: immunoSEQ multiplex PCR; the TCRdb copy retains only in-frame clones and omits some. Seen here are tens of thousands of clones, just over 60% observed once, and the top ten hold around 12%. Germline V gene data show CDR1 as MNHNS and CDR2 as SASEGT. V was cut by 7 bases and J by 5 bases, with 18 bases left in between. The CDR3 consists of 14 residues. There are a few counts of this clone. Its antigen is unidentified. The receptor was derived from a human donor in good health. The V and J genes are TRBV6-1 and TRBJ2-7; no clear D. Sequenced material: memory (CD45RA-) CD4+ T cells from blood. The CDR3 region is CASTSKPSGDEQYF. As DNA, the CDR3 is TGTGCCAGCACATCTAAACCCTCGGGTGACGAGCAGTACTTC.